What follows are 25 T cell receptor beta chains derived from one specimen sequenced in a study of CD8 T cells in Susac syndrome. Random hexamers were used to reverse transcribe an amount of about 0.45 to 1 ug RNA. TCRdb passed the immunoSEQ multiplex PCR reads through MiXCR, listing each CDR3 protein once. There are roughly 200,000 distinct CDR3 sequences in the sample; 80% to 95% occur only once, and around 0.1% lies in the top ten. The sequenced sample consisted of CD4+ T cells from PBMCs. The receptors shown here come from a human donor in good health.

The V and J genes are TRBV28 and TRBJ2-7; D ambiguous. With 4 bases removed from V and 4 bases from J, the gap between germline ends came to 8 bases. The CDR3 sequence is 12 residues long. Germline CDR1 reads MDHEN; CDR2 reads SYDVKM. In nucleotides, the CDR3 is TGTGCCAGCAGTTCACTTGATTACGAGCAGTACTTC. The encoded protein is CASSSLDYEQYF.

The chain joins TRBV7-2 to TRBJ2-1; D is possibly TRBD1 (5 bases). The CDR3 is made up of 16 amino acids. Trimming took off 6 bases at V and 5 bases at J, with 20 bases between the two ends. Per germline, CDR1 SGHTA and CDR2 FQGNSA. In nucleotides, the CDR3 is TGTGCCAGCAGGACCCAGACAGCCGGTCTCAACAATGAGCAGTTCTTC. It specifies CASRTQTAGLNNEQFF.

J is TRBJ2-2 and V is TRBV3-1; D uncertain. Trimming took off 1 base at V and 6 bases at J, with 6 bases between the two ends. In germline, CDR1 is LGHDT, CDR2 YNNKEL (reference sequence). This CDR3 spans 13 amino acids. In DNA form, the CDR3 reads TGTGCCAGCAGCCAAGTGCGAGCCGGGGAGCTGTTTTTT. Its protein is CASSQVRAGELFF.

The J gene is TRBJ2-1, the V gene TRBV7-2; 8 nucleotides line up with TRBD1. CDR1 SGHTA and CDR2 FQGNSA come from the germline V gene. The junction had 3 bases not matched to a gene; V was cut back by 5 bases and J by 6 bases. The CDR3 spans 13 residues. This CDR3 is CASSTDRANEQFF. CDR3 DNA sequence: TGTGCCAGCAGCACGGACAGGGCCAATGAGCAGTTCTTC.

The chain carries TRBV12-3 or TRBV12-4 and TRBJ1-5; 7 nucleotides match TRBD1. CDR3 length: 15 amino acids. J was trimmed by 1 base and V by 5 bases; bases with no gene match: 5. The CDR3 loop is CASSPDRVSNQPQHF. In DNA, the CDR3 is TGTGCCAGCAGTCCAGACAGGGTGAGCAATCAGCCCCAGCATTTT.

V gene TRBV28 combines with J gene TRBJ1-2, with D perhaps matching TRBD1 (5 bases). The germline V gene has CDR1 MDHEN and CDR2 SYDVKM. The CDR3 has 13 amino acids. V dropped 5 bases and J dropped 9 bases, with 16 bases sitting between them. DNA of the CDR3: TGTGCCAGCAGTCCCCGGCAGGGTCGGCGCTACACCTTC. Encoded protein: CASSPRQGRRYTF.

This sequence joins TRBV3-1 and TRBJ2-7; TRBD2 aligns across 12 bases. The CDR3 has 16 amino acids. The J segment lost 4 bases and the V segment lost 2 bases, leaving 6 bases of the junction unmatched. Germline CDR1 reads LGHDT; CDR2 reads YNNKEL (reference sequence). CDR3 bases: TGTGCCAGCAGCCAACGCAAGACTAGCGGGAGATACGAGCAGTACTTC. Translating gives CASSQRKTSGRYEQYF.

The V call is TRBV9, the J call TRBJ2-7; 7 bases are a match to TRBD1. Germline V gene sequence: CDR1 SGDLS, CDR2 YYNGEE. V was clipped by 2 bases and J by 0 bases; unmatched bases: 8. This CDR3 is built from 16 residues. The CDR3 nucleotides read TGTGCCAGCAGCGTTGCCCCAGGGGGATCCTCCTACGAGCAGTACTTC. This gives the protein CASSVAPGGSSYEQYF.

The chain couples TRBV18 to TRBJ2-7; D unclear. The CDR3 is 14 residues long. Germline loops: CDR1 KGHSH, CDR2 LQKENI. V was clipped by 3 bases and J by 3 bases, with 12 bases between them. CDR3 in DNA: TGTGCCAGCTCACCTCGTGGCAGGATCTACGAGCAGTACGTC. Protein: CASSPRGRIYEQYV.

This clonotype was detected once. The rearrangement uses TRBV7-9 and TRBJ2-7; 8 bases agree with TRBD2. Germline CDR1 SEHNR, CDR2 FQNEAQ (reference sequence). V shed 0 bases, J shed 0 bases, and the junction held 1 base outside the gene matches. The CDR3 runs 15 residues. As DNA, the CDR3 is TGTGCCAGCAGCTTAGCAGCGGGGGCCTCCTACGAGCAGTACGTC. As protein: CASSLAAGASYEQYV.

This clonotype showed up just a few times. CDR3 in DNA: TGTGCCAGCAGAGATCGGGGGCCCCACACAGATACGCAGTATTTT. Protein sequence: CASRDRGPHTDTQYF. The rearrangement links TRBV7-3 to TRBJ2-3; perhaps D is TRBD1 or TRBD2 (6 bases each). Trimming left V 6 bases short and J 2 bases short, with 15 bases between. Germline CDR1 reads SGHTA; CDR2 reads FQGTGA. The CDR3 covers 15 residues.

The CDR3 spells CASRQDSGANVLTF. CDR3 bases: TGTGCCAGCAGACAGGACTCTGGGGCCAACGTCCTGACTTTC. The V gene is TRBV3-1, the J gene TRBJ2-6, with D perhaps TRBD1 (5 bases). V gave up 6 bases and J gave up 0 bases, with 6 bases separating them. Germline V lookup: CDR1 LGHDT, CDR2 YNNKEL (reference sequence). The CDR3 totals 14 residues. The full variable domain, its missing parts supplied by reference TRBV3-1 and TRBJ2-6, is DTAVSQTPKYLVTQMGNDKSIKCEQNLGHDTMYWYKQDSKKFLKIMFSYNNKELIINETVPNRFSPKSPDKAHLNLHINSLELGDSAVYFCASRQDSGANVLTFGAGSRLTVL.

This rearrangement joins TRBV20-1 to TRBJ2-7; D is perhaps TRBD1 (6 bases). Trimming took 3 bases from V and 2 from J, leaving 14 bases between them. Germline-derived CDR1 and CDR2 are DFQATT and SNEGSKA (reference sequence). This CDR3 spans 14 amino acids. The CDR3 loop reads CSARAHGGAYEQYF. The DNA for the CDR3 is TGCAGTGCTAGGGCCCATGGGGGCGCCTACGAGCAGTACTTC.

Here the CDR3 DNA reads TGTGCCAGCAGCCCGGACGGAAGAAGCACTGAAGCTTTCTTT. Translating gives CASSPDGRSTEAFF. The chain uses TRBV12-3 or TRBV12-4 and TRBJ1-1; D gene uncertain. Trimming took 6 bases from V and 4 from J, leaving 15 bases between them. The CDR3 length is 14 residues.

The CDR3 sequence: CASSLITASVQETQYF. As DNA, the CDR3 is TGTGCCAGCAGCTTAATTACTGCGTCAGTCCAAGAGACCCAGTACTTC. This chain uses TRBV7-8 with TRBJ2-5; D gene unclear. V was trimmed by 2 bases and J by 1 base, leaving 14 bases between them. The CDR3 is made up of 16 amino acids. Germline CDR1 SGHVS, CDR2 FQNEAQ.

The rearrangement links TRBV2 to TRBJ2-4; TRBD1 might be the D (6 bases). This CDR3 region has 18 residues. The V end lost 0 bases, the J end lost 0 bases, and 15 bases lay between the germline ends. Looked up from germline, CDR1 is SNHLY and CDR2 is FYNNEI. The CDR3 DNA is TGTGCCAGCAGTGAAGCGCTGACAGGCCCCTTAGCCAAAAACATTCAGTACTTC. As protein: CASSEALTGPLAKNIQYF.

This chain connects TRBV5-4 to TRBJ2-7; no definite D call. Trimming removed 1 base at V and 7 bases at J, with 9 bases between. This CDR3 region has 12 residues. Germline V gene lookup returns CDR1 SGHNT and CDR2 YYREEE (reference sequence). The CDR3 region is CASSLLGEEQYF. The DNA of the CDR3 is TGTGCCAGCAGCTTGTTGGGTGAAGAGCAGTACTTC.

V usage is TRBV20-1 and J usage is TRBJ1-2, with unresolved D. The germline V and J ends were trimmed by 4 bases and 2 bases, with 8 bases remaining between them. Germline CDR1 reads DFQATT; CDR2 reads SNEGSKA (reference sequence). The length of the CDR3 is 12 residues. For the CDR3, the DNA is TGCAGTGCTATGGAGCGCAACTATGGCTACACCTTC. Residues: CSAMERNYGYTF.

The CDR3 nucleotides read TGTGCCAGCAGCCCAGTCCCCGGGACGGAGGCCGTTAGCACAGATACGCAGTATTTT. It specifies CASSPVPGTEAVSTDTQYF. J is TRBJ2-3 and V is TRBV9; the D call may be TRBD1 or TRBD2 (5 bases each). The CDR3 spans 19 residues. From germline, CDR1 is SGDLS and CDR2 YYNGEE. Deletions cut 4 bases from V and 0 bases from J, with 24 bases between.

The V gene is TRBV7-9, the J gene TRBJ2-2; 9 bases map to TRBD1. CDR1 and CDR2 (germline): SEHNR, FQNEAQ (reference sequence). J was trimmed by 0 bases and V by 6 bases; bases with no gene match: 2. The CDR3 has 15 amino acids. As DNA, the CDR3 is TGTGCCAGCAGAGACAGGGGGTCGAACACCGGGGAGCTGTTTTTT. This sequence encodes CASRDRGSNTGELFF.

The chain carries TRBV28 and TRBJ1-2; TRBD1 might be the D (6 bases). The length of the CDR3 is 15 residues. V dropped 6 bases and J dropped 4 bases, with 18 bases sitting between them. In germline, CDR1 is MDHEN, CDR2 SYDVKM. Here the CDR3 DNA reads TGTGCCAGCAGGCGCCGGGGGGCGTATATCTATGGCTACACCTTC. Translation gives CASRRRGAYIYGYTF.

The V call is TRBV5-1, the J call TRBJ1-2; D is undetermined. CDR1 SGHRS and CDR2 YFSETQ come from the germline V gene. The CDR3 sequence is 14 residues long. Trimming stripped 0 bases from V and 6 bases from J, with 12 bases between. CDR3 region: CASSLGATGDGYTF. As DNA, the CDR3 is TGCGCCAGCAGCTTGGGGGCCACCGGGGATGGCTACACCTTC.

CDR3 in amino acids: CASSLNPRGETQYF. The CDR3 coding sequence is TGTGCCAGCAGCTTAAATCCCAGGGGGGAGACCCAGTACTTC. The chain joins TRBV7-9 to TRBJ2-5; TRBD1 matches at 7 bases. Germline lookup yields CDR1 SEHNR and CDR2 FQNEAQ (reference sequence). With V trimmed by 2 bases and J by 5 bases, 5 bases remained unmatched. The CDR3 has 14 residues.

This rearrangement joins TRBV6-5 to TRBJ1-1; possibly TRBD1 for D (5 bases). The CDR3 loop spans 16 amino acids. The germline gives CDR1 MNHEY, CDR2 SVGAGI. Trimming left V 2 bases short and J 3 bases short, with 16 bases between. CDR3 DNA: TGTGCCAGCAGTTACAACCGGGGCCGAGGGGACACTGAAGCTTTCTTT. It translates to CASSYNRGRGDTEAFF.

The chain links TRBV5-1 to TRBJ2-1; perhaps D is TRBD1 or TRBD2 (5 bases each). The germline V gene encodes CDR1 SGHRS and CDR2 YFSETQ. V lost 5 bases and J lost 1, with 13 bases in between. The CDR3 length is 15 residues. The CDR3, as DNA: TGCGCCAGCAGGGGGGAAACCTCATCCTACAATGAGCAGTTCTTC. It is translated as CASRGETSSYNEQFF.